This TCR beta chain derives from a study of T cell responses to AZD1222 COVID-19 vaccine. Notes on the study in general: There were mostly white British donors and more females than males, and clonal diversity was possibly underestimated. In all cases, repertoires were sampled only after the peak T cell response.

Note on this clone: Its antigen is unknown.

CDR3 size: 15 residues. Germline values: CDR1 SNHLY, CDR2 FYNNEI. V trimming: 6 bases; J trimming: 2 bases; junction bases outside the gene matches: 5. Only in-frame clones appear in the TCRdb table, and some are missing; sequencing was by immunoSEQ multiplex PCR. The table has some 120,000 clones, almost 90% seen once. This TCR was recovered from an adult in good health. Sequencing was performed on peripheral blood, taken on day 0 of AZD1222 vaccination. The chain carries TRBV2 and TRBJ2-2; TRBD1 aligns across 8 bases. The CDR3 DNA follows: TGTGCCAGCAGAAGGCAGGGGGCAAACACCGGGGAGCTGTTTTTT. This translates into CASRRQGANTGELFF.